The clone carrying this TCR beta chain was detected a few times. Its antigen is as yet unknown. 5'RACE template switching generated TCR cDNA, adding a universal primer site and UMIs. MiXCR, run by TCRdb on the 5' RACE reads, gives a single entry per CDR3 protein. Counted here are around 110,000 distinct CDR3 sequences, roughly 8.4% occurring once; the ten biggest clones make up 25%. CDR1 GTSNPN and CDR2 SVGIG come from the germline V gene (reference sequence). This CDR3 is built from 12 residues. Trimming cost V 5 bases and J 4 bases, with 10 bases left between them. The sample comes from a study of T cells after yellow fever vaccination. Study-level findings and limits: Among primary-vaccination clones, most reappeared after the booster, at almost 98% for CD4 and around 90% for CD8. Secondary responses were weaker yet peaked faster, day 5 versus 15. Sorted repertoires could include abundant contaminating clonotypes from bulk cells.

The receptor was isolated from a man aged 30 to 45 who received the YFV17D yellow fever vaccine. The gene calls are TRBV30 and TRBJ2-3; D is possibly TRBD1 or TRBD2 (5 bases each). The material sequenced was CD8+ T cells sorted from PBMCs, taken 45 days after the yellow fever booster vaccination. Here the CDR3 reads CAWGDGADTQYF. As DNA, the CDR3 is TGTGCCTGGGGGGACGGGGCAGATACGCAGTATTTT.